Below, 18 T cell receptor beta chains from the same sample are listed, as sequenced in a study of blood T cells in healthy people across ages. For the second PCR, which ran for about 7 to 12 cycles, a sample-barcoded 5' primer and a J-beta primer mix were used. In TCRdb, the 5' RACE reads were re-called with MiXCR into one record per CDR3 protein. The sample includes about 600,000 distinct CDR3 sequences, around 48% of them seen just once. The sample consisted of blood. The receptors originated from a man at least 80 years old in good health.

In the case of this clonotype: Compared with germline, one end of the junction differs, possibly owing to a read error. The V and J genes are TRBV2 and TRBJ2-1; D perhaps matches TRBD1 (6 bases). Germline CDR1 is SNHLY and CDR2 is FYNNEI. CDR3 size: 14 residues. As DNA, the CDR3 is TGTGCCAGCAGTGGTCAGGGGCTAGTAGGTGAGCGGTTCTTC. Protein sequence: CASSGQGLVGERFF.

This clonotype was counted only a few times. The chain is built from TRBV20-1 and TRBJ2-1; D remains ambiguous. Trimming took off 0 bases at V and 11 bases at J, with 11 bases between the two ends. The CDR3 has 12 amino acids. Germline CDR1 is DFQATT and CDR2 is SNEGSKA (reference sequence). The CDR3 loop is CSAREDPRKQFF. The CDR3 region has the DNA TGCAGTGCTAGAGAGGACCCCCGAAAGCAGTTCTTC.

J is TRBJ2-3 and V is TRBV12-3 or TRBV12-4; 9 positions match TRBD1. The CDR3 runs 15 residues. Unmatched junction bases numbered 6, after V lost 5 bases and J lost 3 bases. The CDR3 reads CASSSGTGWTDTQYF. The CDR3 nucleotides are TGTGCCAGCAGTAGCGGGACAGGGTGGACAGATACGCAGTATTTT.

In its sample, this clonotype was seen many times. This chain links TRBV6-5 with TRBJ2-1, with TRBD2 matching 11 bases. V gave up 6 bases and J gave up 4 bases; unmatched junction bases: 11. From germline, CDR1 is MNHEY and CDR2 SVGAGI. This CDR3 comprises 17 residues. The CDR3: CASRPRVAGGPYNEQFF. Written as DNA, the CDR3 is TGTGCCAGCAGGCCGCGGGTAGCGGGAGGGCCTTACAATGAGCAGTTCTTC.

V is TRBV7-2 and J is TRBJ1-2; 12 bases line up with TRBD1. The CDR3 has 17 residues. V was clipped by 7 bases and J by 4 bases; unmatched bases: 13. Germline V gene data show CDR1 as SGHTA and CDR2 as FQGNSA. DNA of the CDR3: TGTGCCAGCACCAGCCCCGGGACAGGGGGCCTCTTCTATGGCTACACCTTC. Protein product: CASTSPGTGGLFYGYTF.

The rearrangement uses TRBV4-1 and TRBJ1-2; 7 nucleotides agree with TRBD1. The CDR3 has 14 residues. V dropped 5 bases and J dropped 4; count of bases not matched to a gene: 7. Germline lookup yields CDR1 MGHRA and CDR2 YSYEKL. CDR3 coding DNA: TGCGCCAGCAGCTGGGACAGTGGAGCCTATGGCTACACCTTC. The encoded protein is CASSWDSGAYGYTF.

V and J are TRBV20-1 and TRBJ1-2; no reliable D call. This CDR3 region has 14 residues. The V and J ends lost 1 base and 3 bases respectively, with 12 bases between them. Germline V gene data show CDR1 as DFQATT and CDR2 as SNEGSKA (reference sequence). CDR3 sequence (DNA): TGCAGTGCTAGAGGGGTTGGGCTTGACTATGGCTACACCTTC. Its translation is CSARGVGLDYGYTF.

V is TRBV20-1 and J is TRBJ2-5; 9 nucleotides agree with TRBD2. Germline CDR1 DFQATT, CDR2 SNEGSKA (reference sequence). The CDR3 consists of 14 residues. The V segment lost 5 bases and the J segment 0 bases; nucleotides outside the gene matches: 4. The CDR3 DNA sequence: TGCAGTGCTCCAACTAGCGGGTACCAAGAGACCCAGTACTTC. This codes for CSAPTSGYQETQYF.

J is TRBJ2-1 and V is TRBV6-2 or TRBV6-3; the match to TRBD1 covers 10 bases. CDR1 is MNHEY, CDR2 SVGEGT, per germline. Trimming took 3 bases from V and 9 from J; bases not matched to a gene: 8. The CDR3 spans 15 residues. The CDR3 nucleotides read TGTGCCAGCAGTTATGGGACAGGGGTAGAGGGTGAGCAGTTCTTC. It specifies CASSYGTGVEGEQFF.

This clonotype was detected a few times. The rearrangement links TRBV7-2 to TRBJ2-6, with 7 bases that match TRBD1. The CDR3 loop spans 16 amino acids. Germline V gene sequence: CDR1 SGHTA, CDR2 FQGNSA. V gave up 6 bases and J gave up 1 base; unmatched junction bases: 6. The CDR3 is CASSPNRGSGANVLTF. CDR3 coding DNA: TGTGCCAGCAGTCCTAACAGGGGTTCTGGGGCCAACGTCCTGACTTTC.

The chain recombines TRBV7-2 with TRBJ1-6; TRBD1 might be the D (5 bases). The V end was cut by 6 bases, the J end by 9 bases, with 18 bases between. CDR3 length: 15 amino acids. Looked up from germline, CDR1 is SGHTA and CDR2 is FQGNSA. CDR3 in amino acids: CASSPTGPRASPLHF. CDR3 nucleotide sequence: TGTGCCAGCAGTCCTACGGGGCCCAGGGCTTCACCCCTCCACTTT.

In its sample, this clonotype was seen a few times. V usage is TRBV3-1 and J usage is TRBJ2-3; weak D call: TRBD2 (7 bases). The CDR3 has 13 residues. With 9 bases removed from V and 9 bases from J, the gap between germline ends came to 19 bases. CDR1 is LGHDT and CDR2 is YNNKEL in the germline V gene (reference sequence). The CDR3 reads CASWGGRGRTQYF. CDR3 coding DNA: TGTGCCAGTTGGGGGGGCCGGGGGAGGACGCAGTATTTT.

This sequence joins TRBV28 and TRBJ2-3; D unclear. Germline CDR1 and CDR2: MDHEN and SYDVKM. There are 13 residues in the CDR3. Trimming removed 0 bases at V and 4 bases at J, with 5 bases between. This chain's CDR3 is CASSLWRPDTQYF. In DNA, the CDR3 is TGTGCCAGCAGTTTATGGAGACCAGATACGCAGTATTTT.

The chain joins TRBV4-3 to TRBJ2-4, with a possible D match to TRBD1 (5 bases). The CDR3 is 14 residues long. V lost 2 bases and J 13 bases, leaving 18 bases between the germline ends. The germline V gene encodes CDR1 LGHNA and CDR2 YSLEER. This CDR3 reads CASSQSTDTKGQYF. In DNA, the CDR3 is TGCGCCAGCAGCCAATCAACCGATACAAAGGGGCAGTACTTC.

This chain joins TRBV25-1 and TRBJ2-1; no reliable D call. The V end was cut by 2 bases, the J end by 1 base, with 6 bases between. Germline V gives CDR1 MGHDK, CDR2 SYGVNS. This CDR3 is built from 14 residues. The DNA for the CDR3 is TGTGCCAGCAGTGAACTTTATTCCTACAATGAGCAGTTCTTC. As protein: CASSELYSYNEQFF.

CDR3: CAISRIRDRGTDTQYF. Here the CDR3 DNA reads TGTGCCATCAGTCGAATCCGGGACAGGGGGACAGATACGCAGTATTTT. The chain has TRBV10-3 and TRBJ2-3, with TRBD1 identical over 11 bases. After removal of 5 bases from V and 3 bases from J, the junction contained 7 bases not matched to a gene. This CDR3 contains 16 residues. Germline CDR1 ENHRY, CDR2 SYGVKD.

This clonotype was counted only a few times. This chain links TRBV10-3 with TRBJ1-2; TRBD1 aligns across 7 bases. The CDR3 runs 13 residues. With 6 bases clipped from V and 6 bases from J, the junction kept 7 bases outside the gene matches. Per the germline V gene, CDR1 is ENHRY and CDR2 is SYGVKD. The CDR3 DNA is TGTGCCATCAGCGTGACAGGGCTAAATGGCTACACCTTC. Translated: CAISVTGLNGYTF.

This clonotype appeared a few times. The CDR3 nucleotides read TGCAGCGTTGCGGGACAGGGGGACACTGAAGCTTTCTTT. Translated, it gives CSVAGQGDTEAFF. The chain links TRBV29-1 to TRBJ1-1; 11 bases agree with TRBD1. The CDR3 is made up of 13 amino acids. Germline V CDR1 and CDR2: SQVTM, ANQGSEA. J gave up 3 bases and V 4 bases, and 1 base lay outside the gene matches.